The 9 T cell receptor beta chains below all came from one sample that was sequenced in a study of T cells in Graves' hyperthyroidism and ophthalmopathy. Amplification targeted TCR beta CDR3 regions from RNA transcripts. Initially, a first-round RT-PCR of the TCR CDR3 employed the HTBI primer set. TCRdb ran MiXCR on the multiplex PCR reads and lists one entry per CDR3 protein. Among hundreds of thousands of distinct CDR3 sequences, 13% to 15% were seen once, and the ten largest hold approximately 12%. The sample comprised blood. These receptor sequences come from a woman between 50 and 59 years old with Graves' ophthalmopathy.

This clonotype was seen ten or more times. The gene calls are TRBV20-1 and TRBJ2-1; D is unresolved. Trimming removed 4 bases from V and 2 bases from J, with 9 bases in between. The CDR3 totals 13 residues. The germline V gene has CDR1 DFQATT and CDR2 SNEGSKA (reference sequence). The CDR3 DNA reads TGCAGTGCTAACGTAGACGCCTACAATGAGCAGTTCTTC. This gives the protein CSANVDAYNEQFF.

This clonotype was found a few times. The chain has TRBV28 and TRBJ2-7, with 8 bases aligning to TRBD1. The CDR3 has 13 residues. The germline V gene encodes CDR1 MDHEN and CDR2 SYDVKM. With 8 bases clipped from V and 4 bases from J, the junction kept 7 bases outside the gene matches. CDR3 residues: CASSRGLMYEQYF. Written as DNA, the CDR3 is TGTGCCAGCTCCAGGGGGCTTATGTACGAGCAGTACTTC.

This clonotype was counted many times. This chain links TRBV28 with TRBJ2-1; a weak D match, TRBD2 (5 bases). This CDR3 contains 14 residues. CDR1 is MDHEN and CDR2 is SYDVKM in the germline V gene. Trimming removed 3 bases at V and 6 bases at J, with 12 bases between. CDR3 residues: CASSLAGVLNEQFF. As DNA, the CDR3 is TGTGCCAGCAGTTTGGCGGGCGTCCTCAATGAGCAGTTCTTC.

This clonotype occurred once. This may be a read error: a much more frequent sequence differs by one nucleotide. This rearrangement joins TRBV12-5 to TRBJ2-5; no clear D. The germline V gene encodes CDR1 LGHNT and CDR2 FRNRAP. Trimming stripped 2 bases from V and 7 bases from J, with 11 bases between. This CDR3 comprises 13 residues. CDR3 region: CASGLPPEGTQYF. The CDR3 region has the DNA TGTGCTAGTGGTTTGCCCCCGGAAGGGACCCAGTACTTC.

This clonotype was observed at least ten times. The J gene is TRBJ1-5, the V gene TRBV4-3; D is unresolved. The CDR3 spans 16 residues. V lost 4 bases and J lost 1, with 14 bases in between. Germline CDR1 reads LGHNA; CDR2 reads YSLEER. CDR3 loop: CASSPSFVASNQPQHF. The CDR3 DNA reads TGCGCCAGCAGCCCGTCCTTCGTAGCGAGCAATCAGCCCCAGCATTTT.

In this sample, this clonotype turned up many times. V is TRBV20-1 and J is TRBJ1-5; D may be TRBD1 (6 bases). The V end lost 3 bases, the J end lost 0 bases, and 15 bases lay between the germline ends. This CDR3 is built from 16 residues. The germline CDR1 and CDR2 sequences are DFQATT and SNEGSKA (reference sequence). The CDR3 is CSARGEGQNSNQPQHF. In nucleotides, the CDR3 is TGCAGTGCTAGGGGGGAGGGACAAAATAGCAATCAGCCCCAGCATTTT.

The rearrangement links TRBV11-2 to TRBJ1-1; D is undetermined. Germline CDR1 is SGHAT and CDR2 is FQNNGV. The V gene lost 7 bases and the J gene lost 1 base, with 10 bases spanning the gap. This CDR3 region has 13 residues. This CDR3 is CASTLLGNTEAFF. As DNA, the CDR3 is TGTGCCAGCACCCTCCTGGGGAACACTGAAGCTTTCTTT.

This clonotype occurred a few times. The CDR3 DNA follows: TGTGCCAGCAGTAAGGGGCGCGGCAATCAGCCCCAGCATTTT. Its protein is CASSKGRGNQPQHF. This rearrangement joins TRBV6-1 to TRBJ1-5; possible D gene TRBD1, 5 bases. The ends were cut back, 5 bases at V and 2 bases at J, with 10 bases in the middle. The CDR3 extends over 14 amino acids. CDR1 MNHNS and CDR2 SASEGT come from the germline V gene.

Many counts were recorded for this clonotype. V and J are TRBV20-1 and TRBJ2-5, with a weak D call TRBD1 (5 bases). V dropped 7 bases and J dropped 0 bases, with 15 bases sitting between them. Germline CDR1 DFQATT, CDR2 SNEGSKA (reference sequence). The CDR3 has 14 amino acids. CDR3 in DNA: TGCAGTGGGGGCCGGGTAACAAACCAAGAGACCCAGTACTTC. Translating gives CSGGRVTNQETQYF.